This is a list of T cell receptor beta chains from one sample in a study of regulatory T cells in long-lasting Graves disease. Each CDR3 protein gets one entry after TCRdb re-called the multiplex PCR reads with MiXCR. The table includes some 340,000 distinct CDR3 sequences, roughly 25% detected once. The sample was peripheral blood mononuclear cells (PBMCs), taken when the disease was refractory, from a patient treated with antithyroid drugs. These receptors originate from a woman between 35 and 50 years old with Graves disease. CDR3s leave out the opening cysteine and the closing phenylalanine or tryptophan. The D gene is left open where the match is weak.

d_call	v_call	j_call	cdr3_aa
-	TRBV5-1	TRBJ1-4	ASSLAWQPNEKLF
-	TRBV11-2	TRBJ2-1	ASSLQRNEQF
TRBD1	TRBV20-1	TRBJ1-1	SAKDRGRSSTEAF
-	TRBV6-1	TRBJ2-3	ASTPPGATDTQY
-	TRBV20-1	TRBJ1-5	SARERGGGRQPQH
TRBD1	TRBV28	TRBJ1-2	ASSVPGDRVRGYT
TRBD1	TRBV28	TRBJ1-5	ASSSLRDRVWSNQPQH
-	TRBV28	TRBJ1-4	ASTGGRTLENEKLF
-	TRBV9	TRBJ2-3	ASSVSRVRTDTQY
-	TRBV19	TRBJ2-5	ASSRQGEGTQY
-	TRBV7-2	TRBJ2-3	ASSLQQPSTDTQY
-	TRBV30	TRBJ2-3	AWSGWASTDTQY
-	TRBV2	TRBJ1-1	ASRGIHEAF
-	TRBV11-2	TRBJ2-3	ASSLGYTDTQY
-	TRBV6-1	TRBJ1-5	ASKSGTEFQPQH
TRBD1	TRBV2	TRBJ2-7	ASTDRGRLTRTSSRYEQY
-	TRBV15	TRBJ2-5	ATSRDTRGKETQY
-	TRBV2	TRBJ2-3	ASGNTDTQY
-	TRBV4-1	TRBJ1-1	ASSQAPWTEKKAF
-	TRBV7-2	TRBJ1-5	ASSLGRFSNQPQH
-	TRBV5-5	TRBJ1-4	ASSLGPSGRLNEKLF
-	TRBV25-1	TRBJ2-5	ASSLSPETQY
-	TRBV6-2/TRBV6-3	TRBJ1-3	ASSRLLTSGNTIY
-	TRBV7-9	TRBJ2-1	ASSINHYNEQF
-	TRBV6-5	TRBJ2-7	ASSYSNRVYEQY
-	TRBV20-1	TRBJ2-5	SALGGYPLETQC
TRBD1	TRBV11-2	TRBJ2-7	ASSSLGQGPYEQY
-	TRBV28	TRBJ2-6	ASSPLLEGALSGANVLT
-	TRBV10-2	TRBJ2-7	ASSESSTYEQY
-	TRBV5-8	TRBJ2-4	ASSGWGGKEQY
TRBD2	TRBV20-1	TRBJ2-7	SATPAWTSVHEQY
-	TRBV12-3/TRBV12-4	TRBJ2-1	ASGGLRF
TRBD1	TRBV2	TRBJ1-1	ASSEEQGPRGAEAF
TRBD2	TRBV4-1	TRBJ2-7	ASSQDPSGSRPYEQY
TRBD1	TRBV3-1	TRBJ1-5	ASSQTGTGGLQPQH
TRBD2	TRBV20-1	TRBJ2-5	SASLAGSFGTQY
TRBD1	TRBV5-1	TRBJ2-7	ASSLLAGGSEQY
-	TRBV4-1	TRBJ1-5	ASSQDFRMPQH
-	TRBV2	TRBJ2-2	ASSEIGGLNTGELF
-	TRBV6-1	TRBJ2-7	ASSQRAGGSYEQY
-	TRBV11-2	TRBJ2-7	ASSNYNGEQY
-	TRBV29-1	TRBJ1-1	SVGEGKNTEAF
TRBD2	TRBV28	TRBJ2-5	ASSLGRGVVQETQY
-	TRBV6-2/TRBV6-3	TRBJ1-3	ASFGRSSGNTIY
-	TRBV29-1	TRBJ1-3	SVALGGVSGNTIY
TRBD2	TRBV27	TRBJ2-3	ASNHRLAATDTQY
-	TRBV30	TRBJ1-1	AWSHTGSAF
TRBD1	TRBV19	TRBJ1-1	ASSIAIGRGLTGAF
TRBD1	TRBV12-3/TRBV12-4	TRBJ1-2	ASSPSTGVYGYT
-	TRBV29-1	TRBJ2-4	SVEPLLENIQY
TRBD1	TRBV24-1	TRBJ2-1	ATSDSPDRVNEQF
-	TRBV29-1	TRBJ2-1	SVEERGEQF
TRBD2	TRBV10-1	TRBJ2-2	ASSASVGAGGTGELF
-	TRBV27	TRBJ2-1	ASSTSGYEQF
TRBD2	TRBV12-3/TRBV12-4	TRBJ2-2	ASSLWGGRAPGELF
-	TRBV9	TRBJ2-2	ASSETDGGELF
TRBD1	TRBV12-3/TRBV12-4	TRBJ2-5	ASSKGQRETQY
-	TRBV28	TRBJ2-7	ASNEGSEQY
-	TRBV28	TRBJ2-5	ASSPFRDSQTQC